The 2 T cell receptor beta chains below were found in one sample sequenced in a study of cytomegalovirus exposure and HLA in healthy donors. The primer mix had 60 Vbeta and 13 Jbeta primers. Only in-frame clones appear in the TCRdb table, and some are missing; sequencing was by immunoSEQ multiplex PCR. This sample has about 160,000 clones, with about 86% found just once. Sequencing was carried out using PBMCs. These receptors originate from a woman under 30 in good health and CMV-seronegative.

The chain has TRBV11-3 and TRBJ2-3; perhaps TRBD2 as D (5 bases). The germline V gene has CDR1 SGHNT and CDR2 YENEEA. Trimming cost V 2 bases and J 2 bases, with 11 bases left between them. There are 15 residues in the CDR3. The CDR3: CASSLRESNTDTQYF. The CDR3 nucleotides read TGTGCCAGCAGCTTAAGGGAGTCAAACACAGATACGCAGTATTTT.

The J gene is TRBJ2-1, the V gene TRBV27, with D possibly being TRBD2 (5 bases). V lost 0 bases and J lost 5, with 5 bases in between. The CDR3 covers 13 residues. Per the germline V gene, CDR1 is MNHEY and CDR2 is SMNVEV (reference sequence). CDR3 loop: CASSLSGNNEQFF. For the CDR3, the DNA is TGTGCCAGCAGTTTATCCGGGAACAATGAGCAGTTCTTC.